Following are 19 T cell receptor beta chains from one sample sequenced in a study of T cells after yellow fever vaccination. TCRdb independently ran MiXCR on the 5' RACE reads; one entry per CDR3 protein. The table shows about 310,000 distinct CDR3 sequences, with around 3.6% occurring only once. Sequenced material: PBMCs, taken on the day of the yellow fever booster vaccination. These receptors were taken from a man younger than 35 who received the YFV17D yellow fever vaccine.

This clonotype appeared many times. The chain couples TRBV29-1 to TRBJ2-5; 7 bases are a match to TRBD2. CDR3 length: 10 residues. V shed 8 bases, J shed 4 bases, and the junction held 1 base outside the gene matches. Germline assignment: CDR1 SQVTM and CDR2 ANQGSEA. The CDR3 DNA is TGCAGCACGGGGGGAGAGACCCAGTACTTC. Its protein is CSTGGETQYF.

This clonotype was seen many times. The rearrangement joins TRBV11-2 to TRBJ1-4; unclear D gene. The V gene's germline CDR1 is SGHAT and CDR2 FQNNGV. CDR3 length: 14 residues. Deletions cut 3 bases from V and 2 bases from J, with 7 bases between. The CDR3 DNA is TGTGCCAGCAGCTTCGTGGGGACTAATGAAAAACTGTTTTTT. Its protein product is CASSFVGTNEKLFF.

There are many counts of this clonotype. This sequence joins TRBV7-2 and TRBJ1-1; the match to TRBD1 covers 8 bases. Looked up from germline, CDR1 is SGHTA and CDR2 is FQGNSA. The CDR3 length is 14 residues. Unmatched junction bases numbered 3, after V lost 2 bases and J lost 4 bases. The CDR3 loop reads CASSLRQGTTEAFF. CDR3 nucleotides: TGTGCCAGCAGCTTAAGACAGGGGACCACTGAAGCTTTCTTT.

This clonotype was detected only a few times. This chain joins TRBV5-1 and TRBJ2-1; TRBD2 aligns across 9 bases. The CDR3 contains 15 residues. Germline trimming cut 4 bases from V and 4 bases from J; bases unmatched to any gene: 6. In germline, CDR1 is SGHRS, CDR2 YFSETQ. The chain's CDR3 is CASSKGLAGYNEQFF. The CDR3 DNA reads as TGCGCCAGCAGCAAGGGACTAGCAGGTTACAATGAGCAGTTCTTC. Combining the CDR3 with reference TRBV5-1 and TRBJ2-1 gives the whole variable domain KAGVTQTPRYLIKTRGQQVTLSCSPISGHRSVSWYQQTPGQGLQFLFEYFSETQRNKGNFPGRFSGRQFSNSRSEMNVSTLELGDSALYLCASSKGLAGYNEQFFGPGTRLTVL.

At least ten counts were recorded for this clonotype. The genes are TRBV7-9 and TRBJ2-2; D not resolved. V gave up 2 bases and J gave up 1 base, with 8 bases separating them. In germline, CDR1 is SEHNR, CDR2 FQNEAQ (reference sequence). This CDR3 is built from 15 residues. The CDR3 spells CASSLLNGNTGELFF. In nucleotides, the CDR3 is TGTGCCAGCAGCTTACTCAACGGGAACACCGGGGAGCTGTTTTTT.

This clonotype was detected ten times or more. CDR3 DNA: TGTGCCAGCAGCGGATCTGGGGGTTCAAGGGAAGAGACCCAGTACTTC. As protein: CASSGSGGSREETQYF. V is TRBV11-1 and J is TRBJ2-5; the D call may be TRBD1 or TRBD2 (5 bases each). This CDR3 region has 16 residues. Germline CDR1 and CDR2: SGHAT and FQDESV (reference sequence). Trimming shortened V by 5 bases and J by 3 bases, and 19 bases separated the two germline ends.

The chain employs TRBV4-3 and TRBJ2-7, with D unresolved. Germline V CDR1 and CDR2: LGHNA, YSLEER. Trimming pared 1 base from V and 2 bases from J, leaving 12 bases between. The CDR3 spans 15 residues. The CDR3 DNA follows: TGCGCCAGCAGCCAAGGGGTCGGCCAGGCCTACGAGCAGTACTTC. Translated, it gives CASSQGVGQAYEQYF.

The V gene is TRBV7-2, the J gene TRBJ2-5; D unresolved. This CDR3 comprises 13 residues. CDR1 and CDR2 (germline): SGHTA, FQGNSA. Deletions cut 2 bases from V and 4 bases from J, with 8 bases between. The CDR3 DNA is TGTGCCAGCAGCTTAACCGTTCGAGAGACCCAGTACTTC. Protein product: CASSLTVRETQYF.

V is TRBV25-1 and J is TRBJ2-1, with D possibly matching TRBD2 (5 bases). The CDR3 length is 14 residues. Germline V gene lookup returns CDR1 MGHDK and CDR2 SYGVNS. Trimming cost V 4 bases and J 9 bases, with 16 bases left between them. The CDR3, as DNA: TGTGCCAGCAGTGGCGGGCCATACCCACCTGAGCAGTTCTTC. It codes for CASSGGPYPPEQFF.

In this sample, this clonotype turned up many times. This chain links TRBV4-3 with TRBJ2-3, with a possible D match to TRBD2 (5 bases). Germline CDR1 and CDR2: LGHNA and YSLEER. The CDR3 has 16 amino acids. V shed 1 base and J shed 2 bases, with 13 bases lying between them. DNA of the CDR3: TGCGCCAGCAGCCAAGTGCCCAGCGGTGCCACAGATACGCAGTATTTT. This codes for CASSQVPSGATDTQYF.

The rearrangement uses TRBV7-9 and TRBJ2-2; D remains unclear. The CDR3 runs to 15 residues. CDR1 and CDR2 (germline): SEHNR, FQNEAQ (reference sequence). The V gene lost 9 bases and the J gene lost 1 base, with 15 bases spanning the gap. CDR3 nucleotide sequence: TGTGCCAGAGACTCCTCCCCGCGGAACACCGGGGAGCTGTTTTTT. Translating gives CARDSSPRNTGELFF.

This clonotype came up a few times. The V and J genes are TRBV5-1 and TRBJ2-3; 7 bases are a match to TRBD2. V lost 5 bases and J lost 4; bases outside the gene matches: 4. The CDR3 sequence is 13 residues long. Germline CDR1 and CDR2: SGHRS and YFSETQ. CDR3 DNA: TGCGCCAGCAGTAATCTAGCGGCAGATACGCAGTATTTT. Residues: CASSNLAADTQYF.

This clonotype was seen repeatedly, ten times or more. At one of its ends the junction is not consistent with the germline gene, which may arise from a read error. The V gene is TRBV12-3 or TRBV12-4, the J gene TRBJ2-4; no firm D call. The CDR3 covers 11 residues. The CDR3 DNA reads as TGTGCCAGCAGTTCCGGGTCGTCTAAGCACTTC. Its translation is CASSSGSSKHF.

This sequence joins TRBV5-1 and TRBJ2-2; D is possibly TRBD1 (5 bases). CDR3 length equals 15 residues. Germline V gene sequence: CDR1 SGHRS, CDR2 YFSETQ. V lost 5 bases and J 2 bases, leaving 13 bases between the germline ends. CDR3 DNA sequence: TGCGCCAGCAGTGGGGCAGACCTTAACACCGGGGAGCTGTTTTTT. It yields the protein CASSGADLNTGELFF.

J is TRBJ2-1 and V is TRBV24-1; 12 bases match TRBD2. The germline V gene encodes CDR1 KGHDR and CDR2 SFDVKD. With V trimmed by 1 base and J by 10 bases, 7 bases remained unmatched. CDR3 length equals 16 residues. As DNA, the CDR3 is TGTGCCACCAGTGATTTTGCTAGCGGGGGGGCCAAAGAGCAGTTCTTC. Residues: CATSDFASGGAKEQFF.

This clonotype was counted many times. The CDR3 sequence is CSAPRTGGNRDQPQHF. The DNA for the CDR3 is TGCAGTGCTCCTCGGACAGGGGGCAATCGGGATCAGCCCCAGCATTTT. The rearrangement joins TRBV20-1 to TRBJ1-5; 11 bases map to TRBD1. V was pared by 5 bases and J by 5 bases, with 11 bases of the junction left unmatched. The V gene's germline CDR1 is DFQATT and CDR2 SNEGSKA (reference sequence). The CDR3 runs to 16 residues.

The chain combines TRBV12-3 or TRBV12-4 with TRBJ1-2; D gene ambiguous. Trimming shortened V by 2 bases and J by 3 bases, and 16 bases separated the two germline ends. The CDR3 runs 16 residues. The CDR3 is CASSLRPSHKYYGYTF. The CDR3, as DNA: TGTGCCAGCAGTTTACGGCCATCCCATAAGTACTATGGCTACACCTTC.

Many counts were recorded for this clonotype. V usage is TRBV4-3 and J usage is TRBJ1-2, with a weak D call TRBD1 (6 bases). CDR1 and CDR2 from the germline V gene are LGHNA and YSLEER. The CDR3 spans 16 residues. V lost 1 base, J lost 0 bases, and 12 bases lay in between. The CDR3 loop is CASSQASGQTNYGYTF. CDR3 in DNA: TGCGCCAGCAGCCAAGCCTCTGGACAGACTAACTATGGCTACACCTTC.

This chain links TRBV6-6 with TRBJ2-7, with 7 bases that match TRBD1. The CDR3 consists of 14 residues. The junction had 5 bases not matched to a gene; V was cut back by 2 bases and J by 4 bases. Germline V gene sequence: CDR1 MNHNY, CDR2 SVGAGI (reference sequence). CDR3 protein: CASSYTGAGYEQYV. The CDR3 nucleotides are TGTGCCAGCAGTTACACAGGGGCTGGATACGAGCAGTACGTC.